The T cell receptor beta chain described here comes from a study of blood T cell repertoires in COVID-19. Study as a whole: Spain, Italy and the United States supplied samples that represented acute and convalescent COVID-19. Sources were T cells, B-cell-depleted T cells, or PBMCs; the material itself was cDNA or gDNA.

V was pared by 6 bases and J by 4 bases, with 7 bases of the junction left unmatched. The CDR3 has 15 residues. Per the germline V gene, CDR1 is MNHEY and CDR2 is SVGAGI. Profiled with immunoSEQ multiplex PCR; TCRdb holds only in-frame clones, not every one. The data contain some 110,000 clones, about 76% of them singletons. Material: peripheral blood. This TCR derives from an elderly man with acute or convalescent COVID-19. V usage is TRBV6-5 and J usage is TRBJ1-5; 9 bases fit TRBD1. The CDR3 DNA follows: TGTGCCAGCAGCCAGACCGGGACAGGGAATCAGCCCCAGCATTTT. Protein sequence: CASSQTGTGNQPQHF.